Listed below are T cell receptor beta chains from one sample, sequenced in a study of control samples from healthy donors and cancer patients. Assay used: immunoSEQ multiplex PCR; TCRdb lists only in-frame clones, some missing. The sample lists roughly 83,000 clones; approximately 82% were seen once. Input material: blood. These receptors were taken from a woman in her sixties in good health. The CDR3 runs from the conserved cysteine through the conserved F or W. A D gene is named only where the DNA matches it firmly. Some rows mark clone size as missing; the rest say once, few, many or name a class of expanded clone.

cdr3_nt,cdr3_aa,d_call,clone_size,j_call,v_call
TGTGCCAGCTCATATGAACCAAGGGGTTCACCCCTCCACTTT,CASSYEPRGSPLHF,NA,NA,TRBJ1-6,TRBV18
TGTGCCAGCAGTTACTCCTATGGCTACACCTTC,CASSYSYGYTF,NA,NA,TRBJ1-2,TRBV6-6
TGCGCCAGCAGCCAAGATTGGAGGGCAGTTGGCACAGATACGCAGTATTTT,CASSQDWRAVGTDTQYF,NA,NA,TRBJ2-3,TRBV4-1
TGTGCCAGTAGCTTCGGACAGGGTACTTACAATGAGCAGTTCTTC,CASSFGQGTYNEQFF,TRBD1,NA,TRBJ2-1,TRBV19
TGTGCCAGCAGTCCCTCCAGGGGGCGGTCCTATGGCTACACCTTC,CASSPSRGRSYGYTF,TRBD1,few,TRBJ1-2,TRBV6-2/TRBV6-3
TGCAGTGCTAGTAGGCAGGATGCGACCTACACCTTC,CSASRQDATYTF,NA,NA,TRBJ1-2,TRBV20-1
TGTGCCAGCAGCGTGGGACTAGCGGGGGTAGAGACCCAGTACTTC,CASSVGLAGVETQYF,TRBD2,NA,TRBJ2-5,TRBV9
TGTGCCAGCAGCGTAGGGCCCGACACCGGGGAGCTGTTTTTT,CASSVGPDTGELFF,NA,NA,TRBJ2-2,TRBV9
TGTGCCAGCAGCCTCAGGGCTAGCGGGGAGGTATCCTACGAGCAGTACTTC,CASSLRASGEVSYEQYF,TRBD2,NA,TRBJ2-7,TRBV5-6
TGTGCCAGCAGCTTATATACTCTGGGACACACGTTCTATGGCTACACCTTC,CASSLYTLGHTFYGYTF,NA,NA,TRBJ1-2,TRBV7-2
TGCGCCAGCAGCCAAGTTCGGGACAGGGCCGTCGAAAAACTGTTTTTT,CASSQVRDRAVEKLFF,TRBD1,NA,TRBJ1-4,TRBV4-3
TGTGCCAGCAGCTTTGGCCAGGGGGCGAACACCGGGGAGCTGTTTTTT,CASSFGQGANTGELFF,TRBD1,NA,TRBJ2-2,TRBV7-8
TGCGCCAGCAGCCCTTTCCTGACAGGGACTAACTATGGCTACACCTTC,CASSPFLTGTNYGYTF,TRBD1,NA,TRBJ1-2,TRBV4-3
TGTGCCAGCAGCCAAGGGGTTGGGCCACAATCTGAGCAGTTCTTC,CASSQGVGPQSEQFF,NA,NA,TRBJ2-1,TRBV3-1/TRBV3-2
TGTGCCAGCAGATCGGACAGGGGGTTTTACGAGCAGTACTTC,CASRSDRGFYEQYF,TRBD1,NA,TRBJ2-7,TRBV28
TGTGCCATCTCTCAAGGAACCCTTGGGGCCAACGTCCTGACTTTC,CAISQGTLGANVLTF,NA,NA,TRBJ2-6,TRBV10-3
TGTGCCAGCAGCTTAAAGGGCAGGGGGAACACCGGGGAGCTGTTTTTT,CASSLKGRGNTGELFF,NA,NA,TRBJ2-2,TRBV7-6
TGTGCCAGCAGCCCGGGGACAACCGGCTACACCTTC,CASSPGTTGYTF,NA,NA,TRBJ1-2,TRBV5-6
TGCGCCAGCAGCACTAGCGGGAGGGGCTATGAGCAGTTCTTC,CASSTSGRGYEQFF,TRBD2,once,TRBJ2-1,TRBV5-1
TGTGCCAGCAGCCGGACCGCGTCTAGCAATCAGCCCCAGCATTTT,CASSRTASSNQPQHF,NA,NA,TRBJ1-5,TRBV27
TGTGCCAGTAGTCCGGACAGGTCTTCACCCCTCCACTTT,CASSPDRSSPLHF,TRBD1,NA,TRBJ1-6,TRBV19
TGTGCCAGCAGGGGTAGCAACGAGCAGTACTTC,CASRGSNEQYF,NA,once,TRBJ2-7,TRBV6-6
TGTGCCATCAGGGATGAGGGGACAGGGAAACTGTTTTTT,CAIRDEGTGKLFF,TRBD1,NA,TRBJ1-4,TRBV10-3
TGTGCCAGCAGCTTGTACAGTCAAGAGACCCAGTACTTC,CASSLYSQETQYF,NA,NA,TRBJ2-5,TRBV7-2
TGTGCCAGCAGGCCAAGTGGCGGATCCTACAATGAGCAGTTCTTC,CASRPSGGSYNEQFF,NA,NA,TRBJ2-1,TRBV28